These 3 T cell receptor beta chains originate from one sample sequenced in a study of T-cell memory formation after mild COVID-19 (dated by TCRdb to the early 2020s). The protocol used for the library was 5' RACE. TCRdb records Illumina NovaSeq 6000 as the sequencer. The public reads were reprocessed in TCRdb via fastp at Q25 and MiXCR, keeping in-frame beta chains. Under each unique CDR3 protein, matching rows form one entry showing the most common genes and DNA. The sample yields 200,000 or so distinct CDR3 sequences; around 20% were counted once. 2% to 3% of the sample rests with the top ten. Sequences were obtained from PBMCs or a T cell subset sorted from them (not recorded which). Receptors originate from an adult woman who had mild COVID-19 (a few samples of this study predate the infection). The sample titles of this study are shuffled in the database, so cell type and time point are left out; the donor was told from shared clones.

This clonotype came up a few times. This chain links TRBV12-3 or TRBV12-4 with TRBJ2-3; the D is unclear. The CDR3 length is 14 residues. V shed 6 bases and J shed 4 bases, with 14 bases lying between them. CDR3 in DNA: TGTGCCAGCAGCCAGAATCAAGTCGCAGATACGCAGTATTTT. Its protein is CASSQNQVADTQYF.

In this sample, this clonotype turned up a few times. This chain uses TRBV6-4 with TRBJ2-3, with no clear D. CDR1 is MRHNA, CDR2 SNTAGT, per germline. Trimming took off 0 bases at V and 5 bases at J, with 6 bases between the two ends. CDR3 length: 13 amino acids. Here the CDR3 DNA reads TGTGCCAGCAGTGACTCGGTGCAAGATACGCAGTATTTT. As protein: CASSDSVQDTQYF.

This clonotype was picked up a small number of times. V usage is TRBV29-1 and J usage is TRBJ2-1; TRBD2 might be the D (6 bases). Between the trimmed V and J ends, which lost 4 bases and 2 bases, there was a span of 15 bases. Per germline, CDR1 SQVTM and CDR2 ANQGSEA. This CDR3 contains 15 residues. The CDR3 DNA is TGCAGCGTTGTAAGTGGCGGGACCACCTACAATGAGCAGTTCTTC. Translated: CSVVSGGTTYNEQFF.